This is a list of T cell receptor beta chains from one sample in a study of T-cell memory formation after mild COVID-19. TCRdb re-called the 5' RACE reads with MiXCR, one entry per CDR3 protein. Among roughly 130,000 distinct CDR3 sequences, about 17% were seen once, and the ten largest hold approximately 5%. The sample comprised PBMCs or a T cell subset sorted from them (not recorded which). The receptors stem from a man aged 18 to 29 who had mild COVID-19 (a few samples of this study predate the infection). Cell type and time point are not known. The CDR3 runs from the conserved cysteine through the conserved F or W. D genes are given only for firm matches. Some rows mark clone size as missing; the rest say once, few, many or name a class of expanded clone.

NA	TRBJ1-6	TRBV6-6	NA	CASSWGRANSPLHF	TGTGCCAGCAGTTGGGGAAGGGCTAATTCACCCCTCCACTTT
NA	TRBJ2-1	TRBV3-1	few	CASSQSRGYHNEQFF	TGTGCCAGCAGCCAGAGCAGGGGCTACCACAATGAGCAGTTCTTC
NA	TRBJ2-1	TRBV4-3	NA	CASSQSGYSYNEQFF	TGCGCCAGCAGCCAATCGGGTTACTCCTACAATGAGCAGTTCTTC
NA	TRBJ1-1	TRBV5-1	NA	CASSLESPNTEAFF	TGCGCCAGCAGCTTGGAAAGTCCGAACACTGAAGCTTTCTTT
NA	TRBJ2-2	TRBV29-1	few	CSVEAQNTGELFF	TGCAGCGTTGAGGCCCAGAACACCGGGGAGCTGTTTTTT
NA	TRBJ2-7	TRBV4-1	NA	CASSQPTGNSYEQYF	TGCGCCAGCAGCCAACCTACAGGGAACTCCTACGAGCAGTACTTC
TRBD2	TRBJ2-3	TRBV2	few	CASRFTSGTDTQYF	TGTGCCAGCAGGTTCACTAGCGGAACAGATACGCAGTATTTT
TRBD2	TRBJ2-1	TRBV6-5	few	CASRIGLASDEQFF	TGTGCCAGCAGGATTGGACTAGCGAGCGATGAGCAGTTCTTC
NA	TRBJ2-3	TRBV7-3	few	CASSFGPGPDTQYF	TGTGCCAGCAGCTTTGGACCGGGCCCAGATACGCAGTATTTT
NA	TRBJ2-7	TRBV7-6	few	CASSLGGGMSDEQYF	TGTGCCAGCAGCTTAGGCGGTGGTATGAGCGACGAGCAGTACTTC
NA	TRBJ2-1	TRBV11-2	NA	CASSQSFGNEQFF	TGTGCCAGCAGCCAGAGTTTTGGCAATGAGCAGTTCTTC
NA	TRBJ2-3	TRBV5-1	NA	CASSLWSGPSTDTQYF	TGCGCCAGCAGCTTGTGGTCGGGACCGAGCACAGATACGCAGTATTTT
TRBD2	TRBJ2-1	TRBV6-5	few	CASSPSGGSYNEQFF	TGTGCCAGCAGCCCTAGCGGGGGTTCCTACAATGAGCAGTTCTTC
TRBD1	TRBJ2-7	TRBV12-3/TRBV12-4	few	CASRASGTGGYEQYF	TGTGCCAGCAGAGCTTCCGGGACAGGGGGCTACGAGCAGTACTTC
TRBD2	TRBJ2-1	TRBV9	NA	CASSVKGSGYNEQFF	TGTGCCAGCAGCGTAAAGGGTAGCGGGTACAATGAGCAGTTCTTC
NA	TRBJ1-1	TRBV5-1	NA	CASTSGPGATEAFF	TGCGCCAGCACATCAGGGCCAGGTGCCACTGAAGCTTTCTTT
NA	TRBJ1-5	TRBV20-1	few	CSARVGGRQPQHF	TGCAGTGCTAGGGTCGGGGGGCGGCAGCCCCAGCATTTT